These 25 T cell receptor beta chains share one sample of origin, sequenced in a study of CD4 T cells in relation to SARS-CoV-2 and coronaviruses. Clones were read by immunoSEQ multiplex PCR, and TCRdb kept only the in-frame ones, dropping some. Among over 15,000 clones listed, 79% were seen once. The unexposed donors gave CD4+ T cells in 2011-2018, prior to COVID-19. After about 11 days of culture, CD4+ T cells were isolated. These receptors lack a known antigen. The specimen was CD4+ T cells from PBMCs, cultured in vitro. These receptors were collected from a human donor in good health.

This chain joins TRBV19 and TRBJ2-3; TRBD2 aligns across 8 bases. J was trimmed by 5 bases and V by 7 bases; bases with no gene match: 5. Germline V gives CDR1 LNHDA, CDR2 SQIVND (reference sequence). This CDR3 is 13 amino acids long. The CDR3 region has the DNA TGTGCCAGTAAGCCACGGGGGGGAGATACGCAGTATTTT. Translated: CASKPRGGDTQYF.

The gene calls are TRBV4-3 and TRBJ2-5, with D unclear. CDR3 length: 14 residues. CDR1 LGHNA and CDR2 YSLEER come from the germline V gene. Trimming stripped 1 base from V and 4 bases from J, with 10 bases between. This CDR3 reads CASSQAEWSETQYF. The CDR3 region has the DNA TGCGCCAGCAGCCAAGCGGAGTGGTCAGAGACCCAGTACTTC.

This clone has just a few counts. This sequence joins TRBV9 and TRBJ1-1, with TRBD1 identical over 7 bases. CDR1 SGDLS and CDR2 YYNGEE come from the germline V gene. J lost 2 bases, V lost 4 bases, and 5 bases had no gene match. The CDR3 contains 14 residues. The CDR3 DNA sequence: TGTGCCAGCAGCCCCCGACAGGGAAACACTGAAGCTTTCTTT. Residues: CASSPRQGNTEAFF.

This clone was counted once. The rearrangement links TRBV9 to TRBJ2-7; no clear D. The CDR3 runs 16 residues. The V gene lost 0 bases and the J gene lost 2 bases, with 15 bases spanning the gap. Per germline, CDR1 SGDLS and CDR2 YYNGEE. This CDR3 reads CASSVEAASRPYEQYF. Here the CDR3 DNA reads TGTGCCAGCAGCGTAGAGGCGGCATCCCGTCCCTACGAGCAGTACTTC.

This clone was picked up one time. The chain links TRBV19 to TRBJ2-4; TRBD2 aligns across 7 bases. Germline CDR1 reads LNHDA; CDR2 reads SQIVND (reference sequence). V lost 1 base and J lost 0; bases outside the gene matches: 12. The CDR3 contains 19 residues. The CDR3 DNA is TGTGCCAGTAGTATAGTCCCAGCGGGGACTCCTCTAGCCAAAAACATTCAGTACTTC. Translation: CASSIVPAGTPLAKNIQYF.

The chain joins TRBV27 to TRBJ2-7; maybe TRBD1 (6 bases). The CDR3 contains 15 residues. Germline CDR1 reads MNHEY; CDR2 reads SMNVEV (reference sequence). The germline V and J ends were trimmed by 0 bases and 1 base, with 10 bases remaining between them. In nucleotides, the CDR3 is TGTGCCAGCAGTTTATCCCGGGACACTTCCTACGAGCAGTACTTC. Protein product: CASSLSRDTSYEQYF.

The chain carries TRBV27 and TRBJ2-1; 8 bases map to TRBD2. Germline V lookup: CDR1 MNHEY, CDR2 SMNVEV (reference sequence). V lost 6 bases to trimming and J lost 9 bases; unmatched junction nucleotides: 10. The CDR3 contains 14 residues. The CDR3 DNA reads TGTGCCAGCAGATCTCACGGGGGGGGGACTGAGCAGTTCTTC. Translating it yields CASRSHGGGTEQFF.

V and J are TRBV14 and TRBJ1-2, with TRBD1 matching 8 bases. CDR1 and CDR2 (germline): SGHDN, FVKESK. The CDR3 has 14 residues. V was clipped by 4 bases and J by 5 bases; unmatched bases: 6. The CDR3 nucleotides are TGTGCCAGCAGCCCAACAGGGGGGGGATATGGCTACACCTTC. As protein: CASSPTGGGYGYTF.

This clone has a single count. The chain is built from TRBV5-1 and TRBJ1-4; D gene uncertain. This CDR3 is 13 amino acids long. V was trimmed by 0 bases and J by 8 bases, leaving 8 bases between them. Germline CDR1 and CDR2: SGHRS and YFSETQ. DNA for the CDR3: TGCGCCAGCAGCTTGGGGCCGAGGGAAAAACTGTTTTTT. It specifies CASSLGPREKLFF.

The chain carries TRBV6-5 and TRBJ2-7; no clear D gene. The CDR3 spans 15 residues. Germline V gene data show CDR1 as MNHEY and CDR2 as SVGAGI. The V gene lost 0 bases and the J gene lost 4 bases, with 13 bases spanning the gap. The CDR3, as DNA: TGTGCCAGCAGTTACTCCCGAGGCTTCCCGTACGAGCAGTACTTC. Encoded protein: CASSYSRGFPYEQYF.

V is TRBV24-1 and J is TRBJ2-1; the match to TRBD2 covers 7 bases. The CDR3 length is 15 residues. Losses at the gene ends were 11 bases for V and 0 bases for J; bases not matched to a gene: 9. Germline values: CDR1 KGHDR, CDR2 SFDVKD. The CDR3 nucleotides read TGTGCCAGTATCCCAGCGGGGAGCTCCTACAATGAGCAGTTCTTC. Amino acid sequence: CASIPAGSSYNEQFF.

This chain uses TRBV30 with TRBJ2-7; 10 positions match TRBD1. CDR3 length equals 13 residues. CDR1 GTSNPN and CDR2 SVGIG come from the germline V gene (reference sequence). Trimming at V came to 3 bases and at J to 6 bases, leaving 5 bases not matched to a gene. CDR3 sequence reads: CAWSPDRGREQYF. CDR3 nucleotide sequence: TGTGCCTGGAGCCCCGACAGGGGGCGCGAGCAGTACTTC.

This chain uses TRBV7-2 with TRBJ1-2; possible D gene TRBD1, 6 bases. V was clipped by 6 bases and J by 6 bases, with 17 bases between them. There are 14 residues in the CDR3. Germline values: CDR1 SGHTA, CDR2 FQGNSA. CDR3 loop: CASSPRQVLDGYTF. The CDR3 DNA reads as TGTGCCAGCAGTCCCCGACAGGTTTTGGATGGCTACACCTTC.

The chain combines TRBV30 with TRBJ2-3, with D unclear. V was pared by 0 bases and J by 3 bases, with 7 bases between. Germline values: CDR1 GTSNPN, CDR2 SVGIG (reference sequence). CDR3 length: 13 residues. CDR3 bases: TGTGCCTGGAGTGTACTACTTACAGATACGCAGTATTTT. The encoded protein is CAWSVLLTDTQYF.

The V and J genes are TRBV29-1 and TRBJ1-1; tentative D call: TRBD1 (6 bases). Germline-derived CDR1 and CDR2 are SQVTM and ANQGSEA. V was pared by 6 bases and J by 4 bases, with 15 bases between. This CDR3 is 13 amino acids long. The CDR3 DNA follows: TGCAGCGTCAAGGGGGGGGGCTCCACTGAAGCTTTCTTT. It encodes CSVKGGGSTEAFF.

The rearrangement uses TRBV11-3 and TRBJ2-7; no clear D. CDR1 is SGHNT and CDR2 is YENEEA in the germline V gene. The CDR3 is made up of 15 amino acids. The V end lost 6 bases, the J end lost 0 bases, and 15 bases lay between the germline ends. The CDR3 loop is CASSRVGRSSYEQYF. The CDR3 coding sequence is TGTGCCAGCAGTCGCGTCGGACGGAGCTCCTACGAGCAGTACTTC. The whole variable domain, remainder taken from reference TRBV11-3 and TRBJ2-7, is EAGVVQSPRYKIIEKKQPVAFWCNPISGHNTLYWYLQNLGQGPELLIRYENEEAVDDSQLPKDRFSAERLKGVDSTLKIQPAELGDSAVYLCASSRVGRSSYEQYFGPGTRLTVT.

CDR3 coding DNA: TGTGCCAGCAGCCCGGGGGGGCCTACAGATACGCAGTATTTT. Translating it yields CASSPGGPTDTQYF. The chain employs TRBV11-2 and TRBJ2-3, with 8 positions matching TRBD2. Germline assignment: CDR1 SGHAT and CDR2 FQNNGV. The CDR3 loop spans 14 amino acids. Germline trimming cut 5 bases from V and 3 bases from J; bases unmatched to any gene: 4.

The rearrangement uses TRBV9 and TRBJ2-7; D ambiguous. The germline V gene has CDR1 SGDLS and CDR2 YYNGEE. V was pared by 0 bases and J by 2 bases, with 9 bases between. The CDR3 sequence is 14 residues long. The CDR3 region has the DNA TGTGCCAGCAGCGTAGAAGTTCCCCCCTACGAGCAGTACTTC. Amino acid sequence: CASSVEVPPYEQYF. The full variable domain, rest sourced from reference TRBV9 and TRBJ2-7, is DSGVTQTPKHLITATGQRVTLRCSPRSGDLSVYWYQQSLDQGLQFLIQYYNGEERAKGNILERFSAQQFPDLHSELNLSSLELGDSALYFCASSVEVPPYEQYFGPGTRLTVT.

CDR3 amino acids: CASSLDYEQYF. The CDR3 DNA reads as TGCGCCAGCAGCTTGGACTACGAGCAGTACTTC. The chain uses TRBV5-1 and TRBJ2-7; D is ambiguous. V gave up 0 bases and J gave up 3 bases, with 1 base separating them. Germline CDR1 reads SGHRS; CDR2 reads YFSETQ. CDR3 length: 11 residues.

The V and J genes are TRBV3-1 (or the pseudogene TRBV3-2) and TRBJ2-5, with D tentatively TRBD2 (6 bases). The germline V gene encodes CDR1 LGHDT and CDR2 YNNKEL (reference sequence). V lost 4 bases, J lost 5 bases, and 14 bases lay in between. The CDR3 is 14 residues long. The CDR3 loop reads CASSPGTLSETQYF. The CDR3 nucleotides are TGTGCCAGCAGCCCGGGGACTCTTTCGGAGACCCAGTACTTC.

This clone was counted a single time. The chain has TRBV6-5 and TRBJ1-2; no firm D call. The CDR3 contains 12 residues. Trimming took off 3 bases at V and 8 bases at J, with 10 bases between the two ends. In germline, CDR1 is MNHEY, CDR2 SVGAGI. The CDR3 sequence is CASSYIGEGYTF. CDR3 in DNA: TGTGCCAGCAGTTATATCGGGGAGGGCTACACCTTC.

V is TRBV19 and J is TRBJ2-7, with 9 bases identical to TRBD2. This CDR3 has 13 amino acids. V shed 5 bases, J shed 3 bases, and the junction held 2 bases outside the gene matches. From germline, CDR1 is LNHDA and CDR2 SQIVND (reference sequence). CDR3 region: CASSLAGSYEQYF. The CDR3 nucleotides are TGTGCCAGTAGTCTAGCGGGGAGCTACGAGCAGTACTTC.

The chain uses TRBV11-2 and TRBJ2-1; 11 positions match TRBD2. Germline CDR1 and CDR2: SGHAT and FQNNGV. This CDR3 contains 16 residues. The junction had 10 bases not matched to a gene; V was cut back by 6 bases and J by 6 bases. CDR3 amino acids: CASSSTSSGRFNEQFF. The CDR3, as DNA: TGTGCCAGCAGTTCGACCTCTAGCGGGAGGTTCAATGAGCAGTTCTTC. Complete variable domain (other parts from reference TRBV11-2 and TRBJ2-1): EAGVAQSPRYKIIEKRQSVAFWCNPISGHATLYWYQQILGQGPKLLIQFQNNGVVDDSQLPKDRFSAERLKGVDSTLKIQPAKLEDSAVYLCASSSTSSGRFNEQFFGPGTRLTVL.

This chain connects TRBV3-1 (or the pseudogene TRBV3-2) to TRBJ2-3, with a possible D match to TRBD2 (7 bases). Germline V gives CDR1 LGHDT, CDR2 YNNKEL (reference sequence). V was shortened by 4 bases and J by 4 bases, with 15 bases between the two germline ends. The CDR3 runs to 15 residues. The CDR3 DNA is TGTGCCAGCAGCCGGGGGGCGGGAGAGCCAGATACGCAGTATTTT. Translating gives CASSRGAGEPDTQYF.

This chain connects TRBV5-1 to TRBJ2-7; weak D call: TRBD1 (6 bases). The germline V gene encodes CDR1 SGHRS and CDR2 YFSETQ. This CDR3 region has 14 residues. V shed 4 bases and J shed 0 bases, with 11 bases lying between them. The CDR3, as DNA: TGCGCCAGCAGCCGTGACAGGCTCTCCTACGAGCAGTACTTC. Translating it yields CASSRDRLSYEQYF.